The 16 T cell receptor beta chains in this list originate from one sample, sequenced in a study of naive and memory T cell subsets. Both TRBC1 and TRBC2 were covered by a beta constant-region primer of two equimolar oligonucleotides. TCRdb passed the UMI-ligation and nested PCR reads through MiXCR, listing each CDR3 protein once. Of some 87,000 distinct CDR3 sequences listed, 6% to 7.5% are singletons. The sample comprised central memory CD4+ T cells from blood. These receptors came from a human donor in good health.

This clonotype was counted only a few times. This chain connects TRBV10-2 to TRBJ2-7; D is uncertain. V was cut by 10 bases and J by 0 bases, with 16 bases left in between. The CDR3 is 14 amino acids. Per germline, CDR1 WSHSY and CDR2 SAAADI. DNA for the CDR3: TGCGCCAACCCCGAGTCACCACGCTCCTACGAGCAGTACTTC. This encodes CANPESPRSYEQYF.

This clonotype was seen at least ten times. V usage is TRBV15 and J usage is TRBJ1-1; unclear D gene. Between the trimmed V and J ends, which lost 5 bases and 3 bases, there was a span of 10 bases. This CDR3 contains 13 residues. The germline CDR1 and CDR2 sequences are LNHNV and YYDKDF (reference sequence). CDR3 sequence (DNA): TGTGCCACCAGCCCCGGTATACACACTGAAGCTTTCTTT. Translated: CATSPGIHTEAFF.

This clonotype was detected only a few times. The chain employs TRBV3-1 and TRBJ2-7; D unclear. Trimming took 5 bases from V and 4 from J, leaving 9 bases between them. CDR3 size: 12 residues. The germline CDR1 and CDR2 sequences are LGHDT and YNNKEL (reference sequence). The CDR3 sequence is CASSALRYEQYF. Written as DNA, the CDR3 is TGTGCCAGCAGCGCACTTCGGTACGAGCAGTACTTC.

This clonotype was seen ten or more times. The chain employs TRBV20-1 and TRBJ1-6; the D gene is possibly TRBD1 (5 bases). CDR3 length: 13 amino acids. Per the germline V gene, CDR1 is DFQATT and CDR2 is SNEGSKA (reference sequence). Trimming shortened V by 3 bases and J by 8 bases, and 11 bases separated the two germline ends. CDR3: CSASLSGYSPLHF. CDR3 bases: TGCAGTGCTAGCCTCTCAGGGTATTCACCCCTCCACTTT.

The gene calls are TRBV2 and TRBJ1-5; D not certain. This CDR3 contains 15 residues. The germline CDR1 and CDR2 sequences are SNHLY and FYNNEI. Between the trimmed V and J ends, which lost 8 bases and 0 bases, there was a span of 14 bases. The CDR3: CASGVEHHSNQPQHF. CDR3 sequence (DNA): TGTGCCAGCGGTGTGGAGCACCATAGCAATCAGCCCCAGCATTTT.

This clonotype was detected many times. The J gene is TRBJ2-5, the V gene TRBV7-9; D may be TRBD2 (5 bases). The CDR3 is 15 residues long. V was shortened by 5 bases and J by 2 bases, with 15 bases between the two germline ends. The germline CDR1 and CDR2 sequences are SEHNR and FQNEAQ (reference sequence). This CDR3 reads CASSPTRSGQETQYF. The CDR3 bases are TGTGCCAGCAGCCCCACGAGGAGCGGTCAAGAGACCCAGTACTTC.

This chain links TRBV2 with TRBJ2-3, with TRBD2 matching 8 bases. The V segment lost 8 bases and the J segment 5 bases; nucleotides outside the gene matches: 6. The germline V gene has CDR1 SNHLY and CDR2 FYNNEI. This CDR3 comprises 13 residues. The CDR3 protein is CASYSGMEDTQYF. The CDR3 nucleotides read TGTGCCAGCTATAGCGGGATGGAAGATACGCAGTATTTT. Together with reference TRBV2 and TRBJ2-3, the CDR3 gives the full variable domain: EPEVTQTPSHQVTQMGQEVILRCVPISNHLYFYWYRQILGQKVEFLVSFYNNEISEKSEIFDDQFSVERPDGSNFTLKIRSTKLEDSAMYFCASYSGMEDTQYFGPGTRLTVL.

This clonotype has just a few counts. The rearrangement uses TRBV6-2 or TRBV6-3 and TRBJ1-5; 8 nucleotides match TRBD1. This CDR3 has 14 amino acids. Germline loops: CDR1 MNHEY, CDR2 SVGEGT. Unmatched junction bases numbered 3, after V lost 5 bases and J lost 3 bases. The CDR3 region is CASSTQGANQPQHF. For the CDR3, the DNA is TGTGCCAGCAGTACCCAGGGGGCCAATCAGCCCCAGCATTTT.

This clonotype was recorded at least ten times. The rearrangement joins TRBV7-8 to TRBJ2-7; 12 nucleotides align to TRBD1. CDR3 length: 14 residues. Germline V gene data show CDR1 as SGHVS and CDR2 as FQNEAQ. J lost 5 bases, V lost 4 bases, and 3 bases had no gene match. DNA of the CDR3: TGTGCCAGCAGCTACCGGGACAGGGGGCACGAGCAGTACTTC. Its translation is CASSYRDRGHEQYF.

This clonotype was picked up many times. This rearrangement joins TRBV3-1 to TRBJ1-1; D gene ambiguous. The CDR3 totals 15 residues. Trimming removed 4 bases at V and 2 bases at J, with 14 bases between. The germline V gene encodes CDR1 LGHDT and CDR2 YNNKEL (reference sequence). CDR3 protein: CASSLRTGRNTEAFF. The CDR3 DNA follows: TGTGCCAGCAGCCTCCGAACCGGGAGAAACACTGAAGCTTTCTTT.

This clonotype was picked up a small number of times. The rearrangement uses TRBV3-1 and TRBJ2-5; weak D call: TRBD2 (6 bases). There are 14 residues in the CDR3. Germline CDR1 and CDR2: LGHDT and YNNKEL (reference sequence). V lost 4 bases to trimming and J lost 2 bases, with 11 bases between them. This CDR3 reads CASSLIRGQETQYF. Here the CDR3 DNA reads TGTGCCAGCAGCCTTATACGGGGGCAAGAGACCCAGTACTTC.

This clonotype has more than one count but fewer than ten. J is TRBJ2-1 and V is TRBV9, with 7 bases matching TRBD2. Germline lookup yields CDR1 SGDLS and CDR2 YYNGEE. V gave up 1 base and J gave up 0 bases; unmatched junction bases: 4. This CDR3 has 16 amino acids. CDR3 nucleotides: TGTGCCAGCAGCGTATCCGGGGGGACCTCCTACAATGAGCAGTTCTTC. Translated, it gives CASSVSGGTSYNEQFF.

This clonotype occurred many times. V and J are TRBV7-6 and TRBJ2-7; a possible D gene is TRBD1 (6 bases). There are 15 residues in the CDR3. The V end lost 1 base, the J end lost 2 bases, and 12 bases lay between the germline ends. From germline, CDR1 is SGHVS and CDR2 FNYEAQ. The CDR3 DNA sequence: TGTGCCAGCAGCTTAGGGCCGGGACACACCTACGAGCAGTACTTC. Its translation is CASSLGPGHTYEQYF.

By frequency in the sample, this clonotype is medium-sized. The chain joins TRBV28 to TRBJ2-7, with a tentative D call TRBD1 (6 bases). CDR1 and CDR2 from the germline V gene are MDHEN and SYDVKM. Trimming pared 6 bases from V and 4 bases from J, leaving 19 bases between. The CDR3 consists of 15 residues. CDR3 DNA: TGTGCCAGCAGACGGGGCGCTGGACAGTTGTACGAGCAGTACTTC. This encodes CASRRGAGQLYEQYF.

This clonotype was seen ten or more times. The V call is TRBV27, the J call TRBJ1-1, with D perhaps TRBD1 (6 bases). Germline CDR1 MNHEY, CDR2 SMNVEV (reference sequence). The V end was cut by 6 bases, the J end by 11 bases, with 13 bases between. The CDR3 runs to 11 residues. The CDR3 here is CASRRGARAFF. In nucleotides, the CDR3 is TGTGCCAGCAGGAGGGGGGCTCGTGCTTTCTTT.

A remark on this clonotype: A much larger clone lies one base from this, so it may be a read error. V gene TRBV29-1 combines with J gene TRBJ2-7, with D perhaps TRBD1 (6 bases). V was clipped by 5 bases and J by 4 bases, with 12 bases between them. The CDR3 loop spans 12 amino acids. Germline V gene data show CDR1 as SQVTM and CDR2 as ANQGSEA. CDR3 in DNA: TGCAGCGTTATGACAGGATCGTACGAGCAGTACTTC. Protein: CSVMTGSYEQYF.